A selection of T cell receptor beta chains follows, all from one sample in a study of OX40 agonist ivuxolimab in advanced cancers. Profiled with immunoSEQ multiplex PCR; TCRdb holds only in-frame clones, not every one. The sample comprises around 25,000 clones, 85% of which are singletons, and around 17% rests with the top ten. Sequencing was performed on CD4+ or CD8+ T cells sorted from blood, taken in a trial of the OX40 agonist ivuxolimab. The receptor set was obtained from an adult with an advanced solid tumor such as melanoma, head and neck, liver or kidney cancer. The CDR3 runs from the conserved cysteine through the conserved F or W. D genes are given only for firm matches. Clone size is stated in some rows and not others, as once, few, many or a class when expanded.

>TRBD2|15|NA|TRBJ2-3|TRBV6-6
TGTGCCAGCTCCTCTAGCGGGGGGCGCACAGATACGCAGTATTTT
CASSSSGGRTDTQYF
>TRBD2|13|NA|TRBJ2-7|TRBV7-9
TGTGCCAGCAGCGCGGGAGCGAGCTACGAGCAGTACTTC
CASSAGASYEQYF
>TRBD2|16|NA|TRBJ2-3|TRBV5-1
TGCGCCAGCAGCTTGGGAACTAGCGGGAGGGCAGATACGCAGTATTTT
CASSLGTSGRADTQYF
>NA|15|NA|TRBJ2-3|TRBV7-2
TGTGCCAGCAGCTTAGATAAGGCCCCCACAGATACGCAGTATTTT
CASSLDKAPTDTQYF
>NA|14|few|TRBJ2-6|TRBV11-2
TGTGCCAGCAGCTTAGTCGGGTCGGCCAACGTCCTGACTTTC
CASSLVGSANVLTF
>NA|13|NA|TRBJ2-3|TRBV7-9
TGTGCCAGCAGCCGCCGAGACACAGATACGCAGTATTTT
CASSRRDTDTQYF
>TRBD1|16|NA|TRBJ2-2|TRBV14
TGTGCCAGCAGCCTGAGGACAGGGGTGACGATCGGGGAGCTGTTTTTT
CASSLRTGVTIGELFF
>NA|14|few|TRBJ1-1|TRBV7-9
TGTGCCAGCAGCCTCGGGGTCGGTGGCACTGAAGCTTTCTTT
CASSLGVGGTEAFF
>TRBD1|13|once|TRBJ1-3|TRBV7-9
TGTGCCAGCACCGGGACAGGGGGAAACACCATATATTTT
CASTGTGGNTIYF
>TRBD1|16|NA|TRBJ2-1|TRBV6-1
TGTGCCAGCAGTGGGAAAGGGACAGCACTAAACAATGAGCAGTTCTTC
CASSGKGTALNNEQFF
>NA|15|NA|TRBJ2-2|TRBV7-2
TGTGCCAGCAGCCTCGGACGTGCGAACACCGGGGAGCTGTTTTTT
CASSLGRANTGELFF
>NA|15|NA|TRBJ2-6|TRBV25-1
TGTGCCAGCAGTGAAGGGGGTACTGGGGCCAACGTCCTGACTTTC
CASSEGGTGANVLTF
>TRBD1|17|once|TRBJ1-3|TRBV11-2
TGTGCCAGCAGCTACCGGACAGGAGGGGGCTCTGGAAACACCATATATTTT
CASSYRTGGGSGNTIYF
>NA|12|NA|TRBJ1-6|TRBV5-6
TGTGCCAGCAGCTTATCCCTTTCACCCCTCCACTTT
CASSLSLSPLHF
>NA|14|NA|TRBJ1-2|TRBV14
TGTGCCAGCAGCCAAGTAGCCCAGGGAATTGGCTACACCTTC
CASSQVAQGIGYTF
>NA|15|once|TRBJ2-7|TRBV18
TGTGCCAGCTCACCAAGTTCAATACCCTCCTACGAGCAGTACTTC
CASSPSSIPSYEQYF
>NA|11|NA|TRBJ2-7|TRBV7-9
TGTGCCAGCAGCTCCGCCTACGAGCAGTACTTC
CASSSAYEQYF
>TRBD1|12|NA|TRBJ2-7|TRBV6-1
TGTGCCAGCAGTGATATGGACAGGGGGTTGTACTTC
CASSDMDRGLYF
>TRBD1|15|once|TRBJ2-5|TRBV7-2
TGTGCCAGCAGCTTAGAGGGACAGGGGCGGCAGACCCAGTACTTC
CASSLEGQGRQTQYF
>TRBD1|13|NA|TRBJ2-3|TRBV7-6
TGTGCCAGCAGCCTCGACAGGGGAGATACGCAGTATTTT
CASSLDRGDTQYF
>NA|12|NA|TRBJ2-3|TRBV25-1
TGTGCCAGCAGGACAGCTCCAGATACGCAGTATTTT
CASRTAPDTQYF
>NA|15|NA|TRBJ2-3|TRBV7-9
TGTGCCAGCAGCACCCGGGACTTGGCCCCAGATACGCAGTATTTT
CASSTRDLAPDTQYF
>TRBD1|13|few|TRBJ1-1|TRBV7-9
TGTGCCAGCAGCAAGGACAGGGGCACTGAAGCTTTCTTT
CASSKDRGTEAFF
>TRBD1|16|few|TRBJ2-3|TRBV5-6
TGTGCCAGCAGCTTGGTTGGGGACAGAGTCACAGATACGCAGTATTTT
CASSLVGDRVTDTQYF
>NA|12|NA|TRBJ2-7|TRBV11-3
TGTGCCAGCAGCTTAAACTTCTACGAGCAGTACTTC
CASSLNFYEQYF
>NA|12|NA|TRBJ2-3|TRBV9
TGTGCCAGCAGCGTAGGGAGCGGTACGCAGTATTTT
CASSVGSGTQYF
>TRBD1|14|NA|TRBJ1-1|TRBV25-1
TGTGCCAGCAGTGCCGACAGGGGTCCCACTGAAGCTTTCTTT
CASSADRGPTEAFF
>TRBD1|16|NA|TRBJ2-1|TRBV9
TGTGCCAGCAGCGTTAGTAAGGGGGCGTCTCACAATGAGCAGTTCTTC
CASSVSKGASHNEQFF
>TRBD1|16|NA|TRBJ1-1|TRBV27
TGTGCCAGCAGTTCCAAAACAGGGGGCGCAAGGACTGAAGCTTTCTTT
CASSSKTGGARTEAFF
>NA|18|NA|TRBJ2-7|TRBV7-4
TGTGCCAGCAGTTGGGGGAGGACTCCGACCGGGACCTCCTACGAGCAGTACTTC
CASSWGRTPTGTSYEQYF
>NA|15|NA|TRBJ2-3|TRBV7-3
TGTGCCAGCAGCTTAAGAGGGGACCCCACAGATACGCAGTATTTT
CASSLRGDPTDTQYF
>TRBD1|13|NA|TRBJ2-7|TRBV7-8
TGTGCCAGCAGCCTGGGACAGCACTACGAGCAGTACTTC
CASSLGQHYEQYF
>NA|14|once|TRBJ2-7|TRBV12-5
TGTGCTAGTGGCCGTGGGACCAGCCTCCACGAGCAGTACTTC
CASGRGTSLHEQYF
>TRBD1|14|NA|TRBJ1-5|TRBV10-2
TGCGCCAGCAGACAACAGGGGGCCAATCAGCCCCAGCATTTT
CASRQQGANQPQHF
>NA|20|NA|TRBJ2-7|TRBV11-2
TGTGCCAGCAGCTTAGAGCGTCCGGGTATCAATATCCCCCTCTCCTACGAGCAGTACTTC
CASSLERPGINIPLSYEQYF
>NA|16|NA|TRBJ2-3|TRBV4-3
TGCGCCAGCAGCCAAGATCGAACTAGCAGCGCAGATACGCAGTATTTT
CASSQDRTSSADTQYF
>TRBD2|15|medium-sized|TRBJ2-7|TRBV29-1
TGCAGCGTTGAAGATCTATCCCTAGCGGGAGTTAGGCAGTACTTC
CSVEDLSLAGVRQYF
>NA|16|NA|TRBJ2-1|TRBV5-5
TGTGCCAGCAGCTTGGTAGCGGTTCTCTCCTACAATGAGCAGTTCTTC
CASSLVAVLSYNEQFF
>NA|15|NA|TRBJ1-1|TRBV9
TGTGCCAGCAGCGTAGTATCCGGCTCGAACACTGAAGCTTTCTTT
CASSVVSGSNTEAFF
>NA|16|NA|TRBJ1-6|TRBV5-6
TGTGCCAGCAGCTACGAACCGGGACCAAATAATTCACCCCTCCACTTT
CASSYEPGPNNSPLHF
>NA|12|few|TRBJ2-2|TRBV7-8
TGTGCCAGCAGCCCGTCCACCGGGGAGCTGTTTTTT
CASSPSTGELFF